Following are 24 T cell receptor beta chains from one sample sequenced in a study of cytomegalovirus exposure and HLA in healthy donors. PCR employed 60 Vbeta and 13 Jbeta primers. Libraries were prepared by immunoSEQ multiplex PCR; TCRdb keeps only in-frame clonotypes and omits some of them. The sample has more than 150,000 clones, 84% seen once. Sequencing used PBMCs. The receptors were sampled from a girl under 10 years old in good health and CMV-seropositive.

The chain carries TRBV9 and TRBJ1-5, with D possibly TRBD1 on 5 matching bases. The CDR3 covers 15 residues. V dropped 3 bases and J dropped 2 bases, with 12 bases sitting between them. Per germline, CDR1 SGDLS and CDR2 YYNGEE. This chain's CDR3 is CASSETVGRNQPQHF. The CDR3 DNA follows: TGTGCCAGCAGCGAGACAGTCGGTCGCAATCAGCCCCAGCATTTT. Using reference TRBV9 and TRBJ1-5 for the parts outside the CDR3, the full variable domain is DSGVTQTPKHLITATGQRVTLRCSPRSGDLSVYWYQQSLDQGLQFLIQYYNGEERAKGNILERFSAQQFPDLHSELNLSSLELGDSALYFCASSETVGRNQPQHFGDGTRLSIL.

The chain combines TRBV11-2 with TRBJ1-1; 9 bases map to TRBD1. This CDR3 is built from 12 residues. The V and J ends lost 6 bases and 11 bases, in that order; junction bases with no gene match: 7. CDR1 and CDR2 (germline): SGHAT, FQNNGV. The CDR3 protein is CASSPGTGLAFF. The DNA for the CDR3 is TGTGCCAGCAGTCCCGGGACAGGGTTGGCTTTCTTT.

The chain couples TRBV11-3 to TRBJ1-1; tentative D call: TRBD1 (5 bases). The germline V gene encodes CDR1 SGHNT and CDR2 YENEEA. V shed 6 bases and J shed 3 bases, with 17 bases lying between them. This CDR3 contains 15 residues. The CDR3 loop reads CASSQGLLRDTEAFF. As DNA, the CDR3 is TGTGCCAGCAGTCAGGGTCTCCTCCGGGACACTGAAGCTTTCTTT.

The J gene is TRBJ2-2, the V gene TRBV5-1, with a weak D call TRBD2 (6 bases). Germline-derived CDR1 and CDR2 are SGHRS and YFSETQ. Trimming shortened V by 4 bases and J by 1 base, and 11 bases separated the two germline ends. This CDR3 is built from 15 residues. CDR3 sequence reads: CASSLDYLNTGELFF. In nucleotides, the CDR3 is TGCGCCAGCAGCCTGGACTACTTGAACACCGGGGAGCTGTTTTTT.

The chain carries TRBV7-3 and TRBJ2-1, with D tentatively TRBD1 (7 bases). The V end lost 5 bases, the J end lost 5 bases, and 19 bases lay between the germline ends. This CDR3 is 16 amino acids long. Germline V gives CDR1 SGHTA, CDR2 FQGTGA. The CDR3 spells CASSPPAEGADNEQFF. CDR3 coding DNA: TGTGCCAGCAGCCCCCCCGCGGAGGGGGCGGACAATGAGCAGTTCTTC.

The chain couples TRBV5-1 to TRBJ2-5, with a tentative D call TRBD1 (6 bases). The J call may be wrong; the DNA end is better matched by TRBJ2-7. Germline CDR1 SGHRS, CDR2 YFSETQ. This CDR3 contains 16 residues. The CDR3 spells CASSKVTTGSMYEQYF. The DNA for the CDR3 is TGCGCCAGCAGCAAAGTCACAACAGGGTCGATGTACGAGCAGTACTTC.

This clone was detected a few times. This CDR3 is CASSVAGTGVEKLFF. Here the CDR3 DNA reads TGTGCCAGCAGTGTCGCCGGGACAGGGGTTGAAAAACTGTTTTTT. The chain combines TRBV6-5 with TRBJ1-4; TRBD1 agrees at 10 bases. Trimming removed 5 bases from V and 7 bases from J; junction bases left unmatched: 7. This CDR3 spans 15 amino acids. Germline loops: CDR1 MNHEY, CDR2 SVGAGI.

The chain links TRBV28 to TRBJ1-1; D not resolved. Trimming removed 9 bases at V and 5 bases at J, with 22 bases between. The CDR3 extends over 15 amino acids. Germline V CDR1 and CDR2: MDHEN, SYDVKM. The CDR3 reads CASTVGGDGETEAFF. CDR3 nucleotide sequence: TGTGCCAGTACCGTCGGCGGGGATGGGGAGACTGAAGCTTTCTTT.

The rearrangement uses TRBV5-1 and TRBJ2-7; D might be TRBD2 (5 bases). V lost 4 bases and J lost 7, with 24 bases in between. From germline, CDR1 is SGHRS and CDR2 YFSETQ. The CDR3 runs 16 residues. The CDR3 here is CASSPRRAAEVGEQYF. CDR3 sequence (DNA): TGCGCCAGCAGCCCCCGCCGGGCGGCGGAGGTGGGGGAGCAGTACTTC.

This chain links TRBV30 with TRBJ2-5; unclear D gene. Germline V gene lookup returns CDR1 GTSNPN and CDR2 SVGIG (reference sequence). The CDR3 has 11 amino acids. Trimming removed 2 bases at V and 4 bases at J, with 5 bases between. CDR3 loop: CAWSTAETQYF. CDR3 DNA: TGTGCCTGGAGTACTGCAGAGACCCAGTACTTC.

In nucleotides, the CDR3 is TGTGCCAGCGCCGGGACTAGTCTTTCCTACGAGCAGTACTTC. It encodes CASAGTSLSYEQYF. This chain joins TRBV2 and TRBJ2-5; TRBD2 agrees at 8 bases. The J call may be mistaken, given a closer DNA end match to TRBJ2-7. The CDR3 loop spans 14 amino acids. Germline lookup yields CDR1 SNHLY and CDR2 FYNNEI.

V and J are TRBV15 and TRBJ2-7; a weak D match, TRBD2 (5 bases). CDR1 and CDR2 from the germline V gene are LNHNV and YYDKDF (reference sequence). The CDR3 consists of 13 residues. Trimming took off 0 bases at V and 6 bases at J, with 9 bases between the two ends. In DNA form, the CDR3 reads TGTGCCACCAGCAGAGATTTGGCGGGCGAGCAGTACTTC. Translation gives CATSRDLAGEQYF.

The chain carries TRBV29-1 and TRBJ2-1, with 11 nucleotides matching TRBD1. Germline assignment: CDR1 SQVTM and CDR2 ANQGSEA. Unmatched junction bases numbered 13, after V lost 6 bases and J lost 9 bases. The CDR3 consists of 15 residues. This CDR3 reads CSVLQGGTGGAEQFF. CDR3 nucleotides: TGCAGCGTCCTCCAAGGGGGGACAGGGGGGGCTGAGCAGTTCTTC.

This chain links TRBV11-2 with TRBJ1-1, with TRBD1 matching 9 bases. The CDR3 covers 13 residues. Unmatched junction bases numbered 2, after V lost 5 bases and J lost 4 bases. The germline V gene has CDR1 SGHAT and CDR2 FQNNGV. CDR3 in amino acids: CASSTTGGTEAFF. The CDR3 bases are TGTGCCAGCAGCACGACAGGGGGCACTGAAGCTTTCTTT.

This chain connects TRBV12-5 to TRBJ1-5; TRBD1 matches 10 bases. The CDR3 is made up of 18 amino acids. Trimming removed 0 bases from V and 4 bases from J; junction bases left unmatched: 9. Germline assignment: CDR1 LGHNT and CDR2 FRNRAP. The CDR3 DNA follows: TGTGCTAGTGGTTTGGTATTGGGACAGGGGCCCCAGAATCAGCCCCAGCATTTT. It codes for CASGLVLGQGPQNQPQHF.

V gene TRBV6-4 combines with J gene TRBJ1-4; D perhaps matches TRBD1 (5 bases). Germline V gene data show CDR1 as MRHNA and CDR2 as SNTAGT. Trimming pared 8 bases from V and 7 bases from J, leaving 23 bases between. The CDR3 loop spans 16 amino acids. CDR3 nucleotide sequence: TGTGCCAGCCGGACCTCTGATCCAGGGTTACCTGAAAAACTGTTTTTT. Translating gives CASRTSDPGLPEKLFF.

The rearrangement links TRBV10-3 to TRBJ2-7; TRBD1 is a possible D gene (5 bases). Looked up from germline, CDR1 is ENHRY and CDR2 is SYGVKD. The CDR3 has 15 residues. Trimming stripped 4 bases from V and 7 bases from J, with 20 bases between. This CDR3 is CAISGRQKGLGEQYF. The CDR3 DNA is TGTGCCATCAGTGGGCGACAGAAGGGCCTTGGTGAGCAGTACTTC.

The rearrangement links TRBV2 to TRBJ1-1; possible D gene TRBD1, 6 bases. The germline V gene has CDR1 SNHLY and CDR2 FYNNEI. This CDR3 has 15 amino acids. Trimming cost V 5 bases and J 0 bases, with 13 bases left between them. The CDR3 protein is CASSLQQGMNTEAFF. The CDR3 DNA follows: TGTGCCAGCAGTCTCCAACAGGGTATGAACACTGAAGCTTTCTTT.

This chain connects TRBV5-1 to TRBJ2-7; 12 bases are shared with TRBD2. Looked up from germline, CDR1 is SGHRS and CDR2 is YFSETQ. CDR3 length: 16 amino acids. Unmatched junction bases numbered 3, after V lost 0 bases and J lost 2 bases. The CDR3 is CASSLVASGRAYEQYF. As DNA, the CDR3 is TGCGCCAGCAGCTTGGTAGCTAGCGGGAGGGCCTACGAGCAGTACTTC.

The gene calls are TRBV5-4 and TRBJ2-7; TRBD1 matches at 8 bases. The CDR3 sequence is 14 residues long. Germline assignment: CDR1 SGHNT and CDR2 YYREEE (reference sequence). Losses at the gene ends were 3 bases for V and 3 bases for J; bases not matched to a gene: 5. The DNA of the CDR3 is TGTGCCAGCAGCTGGGGACAGGAGAACTACGAGCAGTACTTC. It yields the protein CASSWGQENYEQYF.

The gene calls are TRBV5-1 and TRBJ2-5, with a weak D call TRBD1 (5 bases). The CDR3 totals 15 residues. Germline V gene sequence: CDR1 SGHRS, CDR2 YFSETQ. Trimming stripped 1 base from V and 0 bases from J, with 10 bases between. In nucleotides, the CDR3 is TGCGCCAGCAGCTTGTTCGACAGCTACCAAGAGACCCAGTACTTC. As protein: CASSLFDSYQETQYF.

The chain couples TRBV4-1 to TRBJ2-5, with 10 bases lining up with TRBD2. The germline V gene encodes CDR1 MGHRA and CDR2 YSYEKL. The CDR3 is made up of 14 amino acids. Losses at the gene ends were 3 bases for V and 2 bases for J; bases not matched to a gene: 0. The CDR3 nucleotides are TGCGCCAGCAGCCAGGGACTAGCGCAAGAGACCCAGTACTTC. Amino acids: CASSQGLAQETQYF.

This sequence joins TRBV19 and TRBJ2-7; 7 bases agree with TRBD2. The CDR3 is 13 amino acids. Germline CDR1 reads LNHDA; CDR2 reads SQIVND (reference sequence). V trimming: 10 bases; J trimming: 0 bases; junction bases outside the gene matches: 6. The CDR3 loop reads CATSSGGSYEQYF. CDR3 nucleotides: TGTGCCACCTCCTCGGGGGGCTCCTACGAGCAGTACTTC. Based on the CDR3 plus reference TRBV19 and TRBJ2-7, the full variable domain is DGGITQSPKYLFRKEGQNVTLSCEQNLNHDAMYWYRQDPGQGLRLIYYSQIVNDFQKGDIAEGYSVSREKKESFPLTVTSAQKNPTAFYLCATSSGGSYEQYFGPGTRLTVT.

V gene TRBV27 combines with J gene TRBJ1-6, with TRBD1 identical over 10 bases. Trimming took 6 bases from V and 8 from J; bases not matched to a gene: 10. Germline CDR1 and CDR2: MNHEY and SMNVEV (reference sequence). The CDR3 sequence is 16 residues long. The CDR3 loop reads CASSPRPGTGDSPLHF. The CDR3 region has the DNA TGTGCCAGCAGCCCTCGGCCCGGGACAGGGGATTCACCCCTCCACTTT.